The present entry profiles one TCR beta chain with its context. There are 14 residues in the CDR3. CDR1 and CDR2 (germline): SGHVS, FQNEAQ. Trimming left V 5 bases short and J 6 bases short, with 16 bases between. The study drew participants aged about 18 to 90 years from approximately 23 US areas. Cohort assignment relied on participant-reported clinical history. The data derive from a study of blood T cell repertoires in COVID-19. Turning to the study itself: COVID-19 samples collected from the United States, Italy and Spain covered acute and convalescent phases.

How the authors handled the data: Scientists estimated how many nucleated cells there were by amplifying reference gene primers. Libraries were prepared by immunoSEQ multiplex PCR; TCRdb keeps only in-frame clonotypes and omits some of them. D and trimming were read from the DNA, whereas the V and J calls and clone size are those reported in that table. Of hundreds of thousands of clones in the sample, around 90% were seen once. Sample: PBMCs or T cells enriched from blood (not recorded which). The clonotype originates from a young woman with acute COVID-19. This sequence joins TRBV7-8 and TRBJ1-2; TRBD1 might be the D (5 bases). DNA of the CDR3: TGTGCCAGCAGCCGGGGCCTACCGGGGGATGGCTACACCTTC. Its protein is CASSRGLPGDGYTF.